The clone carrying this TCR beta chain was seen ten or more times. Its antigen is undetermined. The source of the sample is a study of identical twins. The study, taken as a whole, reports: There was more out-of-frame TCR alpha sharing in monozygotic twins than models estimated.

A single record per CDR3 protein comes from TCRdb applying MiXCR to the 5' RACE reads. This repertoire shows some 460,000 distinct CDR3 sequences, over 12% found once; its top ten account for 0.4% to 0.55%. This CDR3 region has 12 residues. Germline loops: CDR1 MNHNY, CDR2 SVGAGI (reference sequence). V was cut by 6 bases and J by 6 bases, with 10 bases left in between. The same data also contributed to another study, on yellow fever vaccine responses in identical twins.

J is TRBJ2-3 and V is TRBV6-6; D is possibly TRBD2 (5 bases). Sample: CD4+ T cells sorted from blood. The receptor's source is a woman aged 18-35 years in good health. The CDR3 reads CASRTRRDTQYF. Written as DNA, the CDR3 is TGTGCCAGCAGAACTAGGAGGGATACGCAGTATTTT.